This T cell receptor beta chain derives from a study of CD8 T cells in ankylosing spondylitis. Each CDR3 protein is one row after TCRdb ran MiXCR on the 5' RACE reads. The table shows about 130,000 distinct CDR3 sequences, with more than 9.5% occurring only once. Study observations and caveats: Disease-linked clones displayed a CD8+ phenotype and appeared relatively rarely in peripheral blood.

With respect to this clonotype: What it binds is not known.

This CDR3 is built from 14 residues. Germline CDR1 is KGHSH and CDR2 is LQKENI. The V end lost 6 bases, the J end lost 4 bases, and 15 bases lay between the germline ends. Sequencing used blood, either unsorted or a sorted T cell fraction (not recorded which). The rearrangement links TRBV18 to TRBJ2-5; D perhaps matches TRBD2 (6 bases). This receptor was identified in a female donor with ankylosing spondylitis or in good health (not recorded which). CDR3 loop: CASSLNGGGETQYF. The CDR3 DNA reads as TGTGCCAGCTCGCTTAACGGGGGTGGAGAGACCCAGTACTTC.